This TCR beta chain was obtained from a study of blood T cell repertoires in COVID-19. The CDR3 consists of 15 residues. Germline V gives CDR1 SGDLS, CDR2 YYNGEE. Trimming shortened V by 4 bases and J by 8 bases, and 18 bases separated the two germline ends. The table lists this clone with a count of one. Method: immunoSEQ multiplex PCR; TCRdb's copy keeps in-frame clones and lacks some. There are roughly 200,000 clones in the sample; roughly three quarters occur only once, and around 6% lies in the top ten. Sample: peripheral blood. The receptor comes from a woman between 35 and 50 years old with COVID-19, enrolled during active disease. V is TRBV9 and J is TRBJ1-4; D perhaps matches TRBD1 (5 bases). CDR3 loop: CASSLLGGFGEKLFF. CDR3 nucleotide sequence: TGTGCCAGCAGCCTCTTGGGGGGATTTGGGGAAAAACTGTTTTTT.